What follows is one T cell receptor beta chain and its context. No antigen is known for it. The data derive from a study of T cells after yellow fever vaccination. About the study: Fractions of low cell number were prepared using SMART-Seq v4 Ultra Low Input. Points from the study as a whole: The secondary response showed a weaker magnitude and a faster peak, day 5 versus 15. Any FACS-sorted repertoire could hold abundant clonotypes that contaminate it from the bulk population.

The CDR3 is 14 residues long. Germline V gene data show CDR1 as SGHRS and CDR2 as YFSETQ. With 4 bases removed from V and 0 bases from J, the gap between germline ends came to 5 bases. 5'RACE template switching added a universal primer site and UMIs to TCR cDNA. TCRdb passed the 5' RACE reads through MiXCR, listing each CDR3 protein once. Of about 300,000 distinct CDR3 sequences in the sample, 8.7% were seen once. The TCR sequence derives from a young man who received the YFV17D yellow fever vaccine. This specimen consisted of CD4+ T cells sorted from PBMCs, obtained 5 days after the yellow fever booster vaccination. The chain joins TRBV5-1 to TRBJ2-6, with D unclear. The CDR3 DNA sequence: TGCGCCAGCAGCAAAGACTCTGGGGCCAACGTCCTGACTTTC. Translation: CASSKDSGANVLTF.